This is a list of T cell receptor beta chains from one sample in a study of cytomegalovirus exposure and HLA in healthy donors. Profiled with immunoSEQ multiplex PCR; TCRdb holds only in-frame clones, not every one. The sample lists 150,000 to 200,000 clones, 65% to 85% occurring once. The sequenced sample was PBMCs. These receptors came from a girl under 18 in good health and CMV-seropositive. Both conserved end residues are part of each CDR3. The order of the fields is clone size, J gene, D gene, V gene, CDR3 DNA, CDR3 protein. The D gene is left open where the match is weak. Some rows have no size entry. The others give once, few or many, or a class for an expanded clone.

abundance: .; j_gene: TRBJ1-2; d_gene: TRBD1; v_gene: TRBV2; CDR3nt: TGTGCCAGCACAGGGGACAGGGACTATGGCTACACCTTC; CDR3aa: CASTGDRDYGYTF
abundance: .; j_gene: TRBJ2-1; d_gene: .; v_gene: TRBV7-6; CDR3nt: TGTGCCAGCAGCCGTTTGATGGGTGCGGTCTCCTACAATGAGCAGTTCTTC; CDR3aa: CASSRLMGAVSYNEQFF
abundance: .; j_gene: TRBJ1-3; d_gene: TRBD1; v_gene: TRBV28; CDR3nt: TGTGCCAGCAGTGCTGGGACAGGTCGAAACACCATATATTTT; CDR3aa: CASSAGTGRNTIYF
abundance: .; j_gene: TRBJ2-7; d_gene: TRBD2; v_gene: TRBV6-6; CDR3nt: TGTGCCAGCAGTAGACTAGCGGGAGGTCCCTACGAGCAGTACTTC; CDR3aa: CASSRLAGGPYEQYF
abundance: .; j_gene: TRBJ1-1; d_gene: TRBD1; v_gene: TRBV9; CDR3nt: TGTGCCAGCAGCGCGGACAGGGCAGCTGAAGCTTTCTTT; CDR3aa: CASSADRAAEAFF
abundance: .; j_gene: TRBJ1-2; d_gene: TRBD1; v_gene: TRBV6-1; CDR3nt: TGTGCCAGCAGCCCCGGGACAGGGGCTGACTATGGCTACACCTTC; CDR3aa: CASSPGTGADYGYTF
abundance: .; j_gene: TRBJ1-2; d_gene: TRBD1; v_gene: TRBV28; CDR3nt: TGTGCCAGCAGTTTAGGTCAGGGGGTCCTCTATGGCTACACCTTC; CDR3aa: CASSLGQGVLYGYTF
abundance: few; j_gene: TRBJ1-1; d_gene: .; v_gene: TRBV5-4; CDR3nt: TGTGCCAGCAGTAGTGGACTTATGAACACTGAAGCTTTCTTT; CDR3aa: CASSSGLMNTEAFF
abundance: .; j_gene: TRBJ2-3; d_gene: TRBD2; v_gene: TRBV7-2; CDR3nt: TGTGCCAGCAGCTTCTCCGCCCGAGGACTAGCGGGACAAGATACGCAGTATTTT; CDR3aa: CASSFSARGLAGQDTQYF
abundance: .; j_gene: TRBJ2-7; d_gene: TRBD2; v_gene: TRBV5-6; CDR3nt: TGTGCCAGCAGCTTGCCTTTAGCGGGAATATCCTCCTACGAGCAGTACTTC; CDR3aa: CASSLPLAGISSYEQYF
abundance: few; j_gene: TRBJ1-4; d_gene: .; v_gene: TRBV2; CDR3nt: TGTGCCAGCAAGTCGGAGGGAGGTCAGGAAAAACTGTTTTTT; CDR3aa: CASKSEGGQEKLFF
abundance: .; j_gene: TRBJ2-1; d_gene: .; v_gene: TRBV6-6; CDR3nt: TGTGCCAGCAGGGGCTTGACATACTCCGGCAATGAGCAGTTCTTC; CDR3aa: CASRGLTYSGNEQFF
abundance: few; j_gene: TRBJ2-1; d_gene: .; v_gene: TRBV6-6; CDR3nt: TGTGCCAGCCCGAGCGGGTCCTACAATGAGCAGTTCTTC; CDR3aa: CASPSGSYNEQFF
abundance: .; j_gene: TRBJ2-3; d_gene: TRBD2; v_gene: TRBV4-2; CDR3nt: TGTGCCAGCAGCCAAGTGGTTGGTGGACTAGCGGGGGATACGCAGTATTTT; CDR3aa: CASSQVVGGLAGDTQYF
abundance: .; j_gene: TRBJ2-3; d_gene: .; v_gene: TRBV2; CDR3nt: TGTGCCAGAGCAAGGGTTGCGGGAACAGATACGCAGTATTTT; CDR3aa: CARARVAGTDTQYF
abundance: few; j_gene: TRBJ1-4; d_gene: TRBD1; v_gene: TRBV2; CDR3nt: TGTGCCAGCAGCCCTGGACAGGGGAAAGGAGAAAAACTGTTTTTT; CDR3aa: CASSPGQGKGEKLFF
abundance: few; j_gene: TRBJ1-2; d_gene: .; v_gene: TRBV6-1; CDR3nt: TGTGCCAGCAGTGAGTTGGGGCCTCTATCCGCCTATGGCTACACCTTC; CDR3aa: CASSELGPLSAYGYTF
abundance: .; j_gene: TRBJ1-1; d_gene: .; v_gene: TRBV11-2; CDR3nt: TGTGCCAGCAGCTTAATTGTAGAGTCTGAAGCTTTCTTT; CDR3aa: CASSLIVESEAFF
abundance: .; j_gene: TRBJ1-3; d_gene: .; v_gene: TRBV4-3; CDR3nt: TGCGCCAGCAGCCAAGTCTCCTCTGGAAACACCATATATTTT; CDR3aa: CASSQVSSGNTIYF